Shown below are 17 T cell receptor beta chains from a single sample sequenced in a study of T cell responses to AZD1222 COVID-19 vaccine. Here immunoSEQ multiplex PCR was the method, and the copy in TCRdb shows in-frame clones only, minus some. The table has roughly 180,000 clones, about 90% seen once. Specimen: peripheral blood, collected on day 0 of AZD1222 vaccination. The source is an adult in good health.

The V gene is TRBV13, the J gene TRBJ2-3; D ambiguous. The CDR3 is made up of 14 amino acids. CDR1 and CDR2 (germline): PRHDT, FYEKMQ (reference sequence). Trimming removed 0 bases at V and 6 bases at J, with 10 bases between. This CDR3 is CASSLGRRLDTQYF. The CDR3 DNA follows: TGTGCCAGCAGCTTAGGGCGGCGTCTGGATACGCAGTATTTT.

The V gene is TRBV19, the J gene TRBJ1-6; 8 positions agree with TRBD1. The CDR3 consists of 15 residues. CDR1 LNHDA and CDR2 SQIVND come from the germline V gene (reference sequence). Trimming removed 9 bases from V and 9 bases from J; junction bases left unmatched: 13. Here the CDR3 reads CASSDRARGISPLHF. For the CDR3, the DNA is TGTGCCAGCTCGGACAGGGCAAGGGGAATTTCACCCCTCCACTTT. Supplemented by reference TRBV19 and TRBJ1-6, the full variable domain reads DGGITQSPKYLFRKEGQNVTLSCEQNLNHDAMYWYRQDPGQGLRLIYYSQIVNDFQKGDIAEGYSVSREKKESFPLTVTSAQKNPTAFYLCASSDRARGISPLHFGNGTRLTVT.

The J gene is TRBJ1-3, the V gene TRBV24-1, with 10 nucleotides matching TRBD1. Trimming took 5 bases from V and 1 from J; bases not matched to a gene: 4. The CDR3 totals 16 residues. The germline V gene has CDR1 KGHDR and CDR2 SFDVKD. Written as DNA, the CDR3 is TGTGCCACCAGTGGACCGGGACAGGGGTCTGGAAACACCATATATTTT. Amino acid sequence: CATSGPGQGSGNTIYF.

This clone was recorded only once. Other DNA sequences in the sample encode the same CDR3. The J gene is TRBJ1-1, the V gene TRBV9; D remains ambiguous. Per germline, CDR1 SGDLS and CDR2 YYNGEE. CDR3 length: 13 residues. V gave up 2 bases and J gave up 0 bases, with 5 bases separating them. CDR3 bases: TGTGCCAGCAGCGTTGAGGTGAACACTGAAGCTTTCTTT. Translated: CASSVEVNTEAFF.

The CDR3, as DNA: TGTGCCACCAGCAGTCCTCGCACAGGGGGCGCGATAGACGGGAGTCGCCAAGAGACCCAGTACTTC. Residues: CATSSPRTGGAIDGSRQETQYF. This chain uses TRBV15 with TRBJ2-5, with 9 positions matching TRBD1. Trimming at V came to 3 bases and at J to 1 base, leaving 24 bases not matched to a gene. Germline assignment: CDR1 LNHNV and CDR2 YYDKDF (reference sequence). CDR3 length: 22 amino acids.

This clone was observed once. The rearrangement joins TRBV19 to TRBJ1-1; D not certain. Trimming took 5 bases from V and 3 from J, leaving 10 bases between them. Germline V CDR1 and CDR2: LNHDA, SQIVND (reference sequence). The CDR3 loop spans 13 amino acids. In DNA form, the CDR3 reads TGTGCCAGTAGTCCTCTCGCCTACACTGAAGCTTTCTTT. As protein: CASSPLAYTEAFF.

As DNA, the CDR3 is TGCGCCAGCAGTGATGGGTTCCAAGAGACCCAGTACTTC. It codes for CASSDGFQETQYF. V usage is TRBV10-1 and J usage is TRBJ2-5, with unresolved D. Germline CDR1 and CDR2: WNHNN and SYGVQD (reference sequence). Between the trimmed V and J ends, which lost 3 bases and 1 base, there was a span of 6 bases. This CDR3 is 13 amino acids long.

This sequence joins TRBV6-5 and TRBJ2-7; 14 nucleotides agree with TRBD2. The CDR3 spans 15 residues. The J segment lost 3 bases and the V segment lost 4 bases, leaving 2 bases of the junction unmatched. The germline CDR1 and CDR2 sequences are MNHEY and SVGAGI. CDR3 sequence: CASSSGLAGGYEQYF. Here the CDR3 DNA reads TGTGCCAGCAGTTCCGGACTAGCGGGAGGCTACGAGCAGTACTTC.

The count of this clone is one. The chain is built from TRBV24-1 and TRBJ1-3, with a tentative D call TRBD1 (5 bases). The CDR3 loop spans 16 amino acids. Trimming took off 7 bases at V and 0 bases at J, with 15 bases between the two ends. Germline V gene data show CDR1 as KGHDR and CDR2 as SFDVKD. The CDR3 loop is CATSDGGVPSGNTIYF. The CDR3 coding sequence is TGTGCCACCAGCGATGGGGGGGTACCCTCTGGAAACACCATATATTTT.

This chain connects TRBV7-8 to TRBJ2-7; 13 bases match TRBD2. Germline CDR1 is SGHVS and CDR2 is FQNEAQ. CDR3 length: 17 amino acids. V lost 1 base, J lost 3 bases, and 6 bases stayed unmatched. CDR3 residues: CASSLGTSGSWGYEQYF. The CDR3 nucleotides are TGTGCCAGCAGCTTAGGGACTAGCGGGAGTTGGGGCTACGAGCAGTACTTC.

The chain has TRBV7-8 and TRBJ2-3; TRBD2 agrees at 9 bases. V was clipped by 6 bases and J by 4 bases; unmatched bases: 5. Germline V gene data show CDR1 as SGHVS and CDR2 as FQNEAQ. This CDR3 spans 14 amino acids. For the CDR3, the DNA is TGTGCCAGCAGACGTAGCGGGAGTCCAGATACGCAGTATTTT. Protein sequence: CASRRSGSPDTQYF. Full variable domain (outside the CDR3, taken from reference TRBV7-8 and TRBJ2-3): GAGVSQSPRYKVAKRGQDVALRCDPISGHVSLFWYQQALGQGPEFLTYFQNEAQLDKSGLPSDRFFAERPEGSVSTLKIQRTQQEDSAVYLCASRRSGSPDTQYFGPGTRLTVL.

The rearrangement uses TRBV6-5 and TRBJ2-2; possibly TRBD2 for D (5 bases). This CDR3 comprises 14 residues. The V end lost 4 bases, the J end lost 3 bases, and 9 bases lay between the germline ends. CDR1 and CDR2 (germline): MNHEY, SVGAGI. Written as DNA, the CDR3 is TGTGCCAGCAGTTGGACTCCAGACACCGGGGAGCTGTTTTTT. This encodes CASSWTPDTGELFF.

This clone was seen a single time. The rearrangement links TRBV5-4 to TRBJ2-2; 15 bases align to TRBD2. V trimming: 4 bases; J trimming: 4 bases; junction bases outside the gene matches: 8. The CDR3 is 18 residues long. Germline CDR1 reads SGHNT; CDR2 reads YYREEE (reference sequence). CDR3 loop: CASSQGLAGGPGTGELFF. Here the CDR3 DNA reads TGTGCCAGCAGCCAAGGACTAGCGGGAGGGCCCGGCACCGGGGAGCTGTTTTTT.

J is TRBJ2-7 and V is TRBV27; possible D gene TRBD1, 5 bases. The length of the CDR3 is 14 residues. The ends were cut back, 6 bases at V and 0 bases at J, with 12 bases in the middle. Germline V gene data show CDR1 as MNHEY and CDR2 as SMNVEV (reference sequence). CDR3 sequence reads: CASSLQANSYEQYF. In DNA form, the CDR3 reads TGTGCCAGCAGCCTACAGGCAAACTCCTACGAGCAGTACTTC.

The V and J genes are TRBV5-1 and TRBJ2-7, with 11 bases that match TRBD2. Germline assignment: CDR1 SGHRS and CDR2 YFSETQ. V dropped 5 bases and J dropped 5; count of bases not matched to a gene: 6. The CDR3 is 14 amino acids. CDR3 protein: CASRRLAGSNEQYF. CDR3 DNA: TGCGCCAGCAGACGACTAGCGGGGTCCAACGAGCAGTACTTC.

This chain joins TRBV2 and TRBJ1-5; 8 nucleotides agree with TRBD1. The trim removed 6 bases at V and 0 bases at J, leaving 7 bases unmatched. The germline CDR1 and CDR2 sequences are SNHLY and FYNNEI. The CDR3 totals 16 residues. The CDR3: CASRRGQENSNQPQHF. CDR3 nucleotides: TGTGCCAGCAGGCGGGGACAGGAGAATAGCAATCAGCCCCAGCATTTT.

CDR3 protein: CASSVEGIGELFF. CDR3 coding DNA: TGTGCCAGCAGCGTAGAAGGGATCGGGGAGCTGTTTTTT. The V call is TRBV9, the J call TRBJ2-2; no firm D call. Trimming removed 0 bases from V and 7 bases from J, with 7 bases in between. The length of the CDR3 is 13 residues. Per germline, CDR1 SGDLS and CDR2 YYNGEE.